The 31 T cell receptor beta chains in this list originate from one sample, sequenced in a study of cytomegalovirus exposure and HLA in healthy donors. In the PCR, 60 Vbeta and 13 Jbeta primers were used. Only in-frame clones appear in the TCRdb table, and some are missing; sequencing was by immunoSEQ multiplex PCR. The sample lists 150,000 to 200,000 clones; 68% were seen once. The sample taken for sequencing was PBMCs. Every receptor here comes from a man aged 50 to 59 in good health and CMV-seronegative.

The chain combines TRBV28 with TRBJ1-1; D remains ambiguous. From germline, CDR1 is MDHEN and CDR2 SYDVKM. The CDR3 contains 14 residues. The V end lost 6 bases, the J end lost 1 base, and 12 bases lay between the germline ends. CDR3 DNA sequence: TGTGCCAGCAGCCCCGTATGGAGGAACACTGAAGCTTTCTTT. Its protein product is CASSPVWRNTEAFF.

The chain recombines TRBV10-1 with TRBJ1-1; D uncertain. V shed 3 bases and J shed 9 bases, with 17 bases lying between them. CDR1 and CDR2 (germline): WNHNN, SYGVQD (reference sequence). The CDR3 loop spans 14 amino acids. CDR3 protein: CASSELGPQDKAFF. CDR3 in DNA: TGCGCCAGCAGTGAACTTGGCCCCCAGGATAAAGCTTTCTTT.

J is TRBJ1-1 and V is TRBV6-4; 10 bases map to TRBD1. The germline CDR1 and CDR2 sequences are MRHNA and SNTAGT. The V and J ends lost 3 bases and 4 bases, in that order; junction bases with no gene match: 5. The CDR3 runs 15 residues. As DNA, the CDR3 is TGTGCCAGCAGTGAGGGGACAGGGGCCTTCACTGAAGCTTTCTTT. Translation: CASSEGTGAFTEAFF.

This sequence joins TRBV7-2 and TRBJ2-3, with D maybe TRBD1 (6 bases). V was shortened by 5 bases and J by 6 bases, with 9 bases between the two germline ends. This CDR3 region has 12 residues. Germline CDR1 reads SGHTA; CDR2 reads FQGNSA. The CDR3: CASSNRADTQYF. CDR3 nucleotide sequence: TGTGCCAGCAGCAACAGGGCCGATACGCAGTATTTT.

The genes are TRBV25-1 and TRBJ2-7; TRBD1 matches 9 bases. CDR1 and CDR2 from the germline V gene are MGHDK and SYGVNS. This CDR3 region has 15 residues. Unmatched junction bases numbered 4, after V lost 1 base and J lost 3 bases. The CDR3 protein is CASSESGTGYYEQYF. DNA of the CDR3: TGTGCCAGCAGTGAATCCGGGACAGGGTACTACGAGCAGTACTTC.

In its sample, this clone was seen once. The chain combines TRBV5-1 with TRBJ2-7; possibly TRBD2 for D (5 bases). The CDR3 is 14 residues long. V lost 5 bases to trimming and J lost 7 bases, with 19 bases between them. The V gene's germline CDR1 is SGHRS and CDR2 YFSETQ. The CDR3 reads CASRSSAVPGEQYF. The CDR3, as DNA: TGCGCCAGCAGATCGTCGGCAGTTCCGGGAGAGCAGTACTTC.

The V and J genes are TRBV6-4 and TRBJ1-3; D is ambiguous. The CDR3 spans 14 residues. With 0 bases removed from V and 4 bases from J, the gap between germline ends came to 7 bases. CDR1 and CDR2 (germline): MRHNA, SNTAGT. The CDR3 DNA is TGTGCCAGCAGTGACTCGGGCGCCGGAAACACCATATATTTT. It specifies CASSDSGAGNTIYF.

Comment on this clone: Its ends do not fully match the called genes, so a read error is possible. The V and J genes are TRBV4-1 and TRBJ2-7, with 7 bases fitting TRBD1. The CDR3 contains 14 residues. In germline, CDR1 is MGHRA, CDR2 YSYEKL. The CDR3 loop is CASSQSGTATPQHF. The DNA of the CDR3 is TGCGCCAGCAGCCAATCCGGGACAGCTACTCCCCAGCACTTC.

The CDR3 region has the DNA TGTGCCAGCAGTTACTCGGGACAGCCTAACTATGGCTACACCTTC. This codes for CASSYSGQPNYGYTF. The chain employs TRBV6-5 and TRBJ1-2; 7 bases map to TRBD1. The CDR3 has 15 residues. V was pared by 0 bases and J by 0 bases, with 1 base of the junction left unmatched. CDR1 and CDR2 (germline): MNHEY, SVGAGI.

The CDR3 sequence: CASRHDRGQRSGANVLTF. CDR3 bases: TGTGCCAGCAGACACGACAGGGGGCAGAGGTCTGGGGCCAACGTCCTGACTTTC. The J gene is TRBJ2-6, the V gene TRBV7-9, with 10 bases matching TRBD1. CDR1 is SEHNR, CDR2 FQNEAQ, per germline (reference sequence). There are 18 residues in the CDR3. After removal of 6 bases from V and 1 base from J, the junction contained 9 bases not matched to a gene.

The CDR3 loop reads CASSLGTGGNGYTF. The CDR3 DNA reads as TGTGCCAGCAGCTTAGGGACAGGGGGGAATGGCTACACCTTC. The rearrangement links TRBV7-2 to TRBJ1-2, with 10 positions matching TRBD1. Trimming at V came to 1 base and at J to 6 bases, leaving 2 bases not matched to a gene. The CDR3 runs to 14 residues. Germline CDR1 and CDR2: SGHTA and FQGNSA.

The V and J genes are TRBV11-3 and TRBJ2-1, with 8 bases identical to TRBD2. The CDR3 loop spans 15 amino acids. Trimming took 5 bases from V and 10 from J; bases not matched to a gene: 13. Germline assignment: CDR1 SGHNT and CDR2 YENEEA. The CDR3 protein is CASSEHLAGGEEQFF. The DNA for the CDR3 is TGTGCCAGCAGCGAACACCTAGCGGGCGGGGAGGAGCAGTTCTTC.

The chain recombines TRBV28 with TRBJ1-3; D is possibly TRBD1 (5 bases). Trimming removed 6 bases from V and 5 bases from J, with 11 bases in between. Germline CDR1 and CDR2: MDHEN and SYDVKM. The CDR3 contains 13 residues. As DNA, the CDR3 is TGTGCCAGCAGGCAGGGTAGGAGAAACACCATATATTTT. The encoded protein is CASRQGRRNTIYF.

With regard to this clone: Lacking the conserved final phenylalanine or tryptophan, this CDR3 likely reflects a read error. No DNA is shown, since the ends of the CDR3 on it are uncertain; the CDR3 is the one TCRdb lists. The gene calls are TRBV19 and TRBJ2-7; TRBD1 is the table's D call and was not checked against the DNA. Both ends counted, the CDR3 spans 11 residues. CDR1 is LNHDA, CDR2 SQIVND, per germline (reference sequence). The CDR3 is CASTCRGTDPS.

The chain joins TRBV10-3 to TRBJ1-2; the D gene is possibly TRBD1 (6 bases). Germline V CDR1 and CDR2: ENHRY, SYGVKD. The CDR3 covers 16 residues. With 3 bases removed from V and 3 bases from J, the gap between germline ends came to 17 bases. The chain's CDR3 is CAISDRQGGADYGYTF. DNA of the CDR3: TGTGCCATCAGTGACAGACAAGGGGGGGCTGACTATGGCTACACCTTC.

The V and J genes are TRBV11-2 and TRBJ2-1, with 8 bases that match TRBD2. J lost 7 bases, V lost 5 bases, and 10 bases had no gene match. The germline gives CDR1 SGHAT, CDR2 FQNNGV. The length of the CDR3 is 15 residues. The CDR3 reads CASSLSGGFMNEQFF. CDR3 bases: TGTGCCAGCAGCCTCAGCGGGGGTTTTATGAATGAGCAGTTCTTC.

This clone was observed once. The CDR3 spells CASASGGQGGETQYF. CDR3 DNA sequence: TGTGCCAGTGCTAGCGGGGGACAAGGAGGAGAGACCCAGTACTTC. V is TRBV19 and J is TRBJ2-5; 10 bases are a match to TRBD2. CDR1 is LNHDA, CDR2 SQIVND, per germline (reference sequence). With V trimmed by 8 bases and J by 4 bases, 10 bases remained unmatched. The CDR3 has 15 residues.

This rearrangement joins TRBV2 to TRBJ1-2, with 7 bases that match TRBD1. The CDR3 is made up of 15 amino acids. Trimming took 6 bases from V and 7 from J; bases not matched to a gene: 14. From germline, CDR1 is SNHLY and CDR2 FYNNEI. The CDR3 DNA reads as TGTGCCAGCAGCCCGCAACAGGGGATCTATGGTGGCTACACCTTC. It codes for CASSPQQGIYGGYTF.

The V and J genes are TRBV5-1 and TRBJ2-5; D is unresolved. Germline CDR1 is SGHRS and CDR2 is YFSETQ. The CDR3 length is 13 residues. The germline V and J ends were trimmed by 4 bases and 5 bases, with 12 bases remaining between them. The CDR3 coding sequence is TGCGCCAGCAGCGAGACGACGAGGGAGACCCAGTACTTC. This encodes CASSETTRETQYF.

The rearrangement links TRBV9 to TRBJ1-1; weak D call: TRBD1 (5 bases). Germline V CDR1 and CDR2: SGDLS, YYNGEE. This CDR3 region has 15 residues. Trimming left V 0 bases short and J 2 bases short, with 11 bases between. The CDR3 DNA sequence: TGTGCCAGCAGCGTAGTGGTCGGGGGTAACACTGAAGCTTTCTTT. This codes for CASSVVVGGNTEAFF.

V usage is TRBV7-9 and J usage is TRBJ1-1; the D gene is possibly TRBD1 (5 bases). Germline V gene data show CDR1 as SEHNR and CDR2 as FQNEAQ (reference sequence). This CDR3 contains 15 residues. V gave up 2 bases and J gave up 0 bases, with 10 bases separating them. The CDR3 coding sequence is TGTGCCAGCAGCTTACGACAGACCCTGAACACTGAAGCTTTCTTT. The encoded protein is CASSLRQTLNTEAFF.

This clone was detected ten times or more. The rearrangement joins TRBV6-6 to TRBJ1-6, with no clear D. Trimming took off 0 bases at V and 7 bases at J, with 7 bases between the two ends. Germline V CDR1 and CDR2: MNHNY, SVGAGI (reference sequence). This CDR3 is built from 14 residues. The CDR3 region is CASSYSMENSPLHF. Written as DNA, the CDR3 is TGTGCCAGCAGTTACTCTATGGAGAATTCACCCCTCCACTTT.

The V gene is TRBV11-1, the J gene TRBJ2-1; D is possibly TRBD2 (5 bases). Per the germline V gene, CDR1 is SGHAT and CDR2 is FQDESV (reference sequence). CDR3 size: 16 residues. V was pared by 7 bases and J by 4 bases, with 20 bases between. The CDR3 DNA is TGTGCCAGCAACGTCGGACTCATCGACCTTTACAATGAGCAGTTCTTC. This codes for CASNVGLIDLYNEQFF. The variable domain in full, completed from reference TRBV11-1 and TRBJ2-1, reads EAEVAQSPRYKITEKSQAVAFWCDPISGHATLYWYRQILGQGPELLVQFQDESVVDDSQLPKDRFSAERLKGVDSTLKIQPAELGDSAMYLCASNVGLIDLYNEQFFGPGTRLTVL.

This chain joins TRBV11-2 and TRBJ2-5; no clear D gene. V was shortened by 1 base and J by 4 bases, with 7 bases between the two germline ends. The length of the CDR3 is 13 residues. CDR1 is SGHAT and CDR2 is FQNNGV in the germline V gene. The CDR3 DNA is TGTGCCAGCAGCTTAGGTCTATCAGAGACCCAGTACTTC. Translating it yields CASSLGLSETQYF.

This chain uses TRBV7-9 with TRBJ1-1; 8 nucleotides match TRBD1. From germline, CDR1 is SEHNR and CDR2 FQNEAQ (reference sequence). The CDR3 length is 11 residues. V lost 6 bases to trimming and J lost 8 bases; unmatched junction nucleotides: 2. The CDR3: CASSRTGEAFF. The CDR3 DNA sequence: TGTGCCAGCAGTCGGACAGGGGAAGCTTTCTTT.

This rearrangement joins TRBV5-1 to TRBJ1-2; the D gene is possibly TRBD1 (5 bases). The CDR3 has 15 amino acids. Germline CDR1 and CDR2: SGHRS and YFSETQ. Trimming cost V 4 bases and J 6 bases, with 19 bases left between them. The CDR3 sequence: CASSLLGLLGNGYTF. CDR3 nucleotide sequence: TGCGCCAGCAGCCTTCTGGGACTGCTAGGGAATGGCTACACCTTC. Full variable domain (rest looked up from reference TRBV5-1 and TRBJ1-2): KAGVTQTPRYLIKTRGQQVTLSCSPISGHRSVSWYQQTPGQGLQFLFEYFSETQRNKGNFPGRFSGRQFSNSRSEMNVSTLELGDSALYLCASSLLGLLGNGYTFGSGTRLTVV.

The chain is built from TRBV4-1 and TRBJ2-2; 8 bases map to TRBD1. This CDR3 contains 15 residues. Germline V CDR1 and CDR2: MGHRA, YSYEKL. J gave up 5 bases and V 5 bases, and 7 bases lay outside the gene matches. CDR3 nucleotide sequence: TGCGCCAGCAGCTTCCAGGGGGCGCGTACCGGGGAGCTGTTTTTT. This translates into CASSFQGARTGELFF.

The chain is built from TRBV9 and TRBJ2-7; D may be TRBD2 (6 bases). This CDR3 comprises 15 residues. Germline values: CDR1 SGDLS, CDR2 YYNGEE. V shed 4 bases and J shed 4 bases, with 18 bases lying between them. CDR3 region: CASSLQVGGSYEQYF. The CDR3 coding sequence is TGTGCCAGCAGCCTTCAGGTCGGGGGATCTTACGAGCAGTACTTC.

This rearrangement joins TRBV14 to TRBJ1-1; D gene uncertain. Germline lookup yields CDR1 SGHDN and CDR2 FVKESK. The CDR3 loop spans 16 amino acids. Trimming removed 0 bases from V and 0 bases from J, with 11 bases in between. CDR3 DNA: TGTGCCAGCAGCCAAGATCTGGGCCACTTGAACACTGAAGCTTTCTTT. Encoded protein: CASSQDLGHLNTEAFF.

This chain connects TRBV19 to TRBJ2-2; possibly TRBD1 for D (6 bases). The CDR3 spans 14 residues. V lost 3 bases, J lost 5 bases, and 10 bases lay in between. Germline assignment: CDR1 LNHDA and CDR2 SQIVND (reference sequence). The CDR3 DNA reads TGTGCCAGTAGTATCTCAGGGGTAACCGGGGAGCTGTTTTTT. Translation gives CASSISGVTGELFF.

The CDR3 here is CASIIPGVTEAFF. The CDR3 region has the DNA TGTGCCAGCATCATCCCAGGGGTCACTGAAGCTTTCTTT. V gene TRBV2 combines with J gene TRBJ1-1, with a weak D call TRBD1 (6 bases). V was clipped by 7 bases and J by 4 bases, with 13 bases between them. This CDR3 is 13 amino acids long. CDR1 is SNHLY and CDR2 is FYNNEI in the germline V gene.